The TCR beta chain under discussion was sequenced for a study of shared clonotypes between healthy human individuals. Study-level points and caveats: Few donors restricted represented genetic and exposure-history diversity.

Note on this clone: The antigen remains unidentified.

Positive CCR7 selection of CD45RO-negative cells yielded the naive CD8 cells, and terminally differentiated effector memory CD45RA+ cells were excluded. Deep was the level used in running the assay. The protocol was immunoSEQ multiplex PCR, while the TCRdb copy is restricted to in-frame clones and leaves out a portion. Of about 2.1 million clones listed, 85% to 95% are singletons. Germline CDR1 and CDR2: SGHAT and FQNNGV. There are 13 residues in the CDR3. V gave up 5 bases and J gave up 8 bases, with 15 bases separating them. The chain uses TRBV11-2 and TRBJ1-1, with unresolved D. What was sequenced was naive CD8+ T cells from PBMCs. The origin of this receptor is a young man in good health. Some clones in this sample may be carry-over from other donors' samples. Here the CDR3 DNA reads TGTGCCAGCAGCCAATCGAGGGTATCAGAAGCTTTCTTT. Protein sequence: CASSQSRVSEAFF.